Following are 8 T cell receptor beta chains from one sample sequenced in a study of cytomegalovirus exposure and HLA in healthy donors. PCR used 60 Vbeta primers and 13 Jbeta primers. The table came from immunoSEQ multiplex PCR; TCRdb's copy has only in-frame clones and leaves some out. The repertoire holds 85,000 to 130,000 clones, with about 81% as singletons. The sample taken for sequencing was PBMCs. All receptors derive from a male donor in good health and CMV-seropositive.

The CDR3 loop reads CATRTAFNQPQHF. CDR3 bases: TGTGCCACGAGGACAGCGTTCAATCAGCCCCAGCATTTT. The gene calls are TRBV7-6 and TRBJ1-5; TRBD1 might be the D (6 bases). Germline CDR1 SGHVS, CDR2 FNYEAQ. CDR3 size: 13 residues. The V end was cut by 10 bases, the J end by 3 bases, with 13 bases between.

This clone was detected only once. The genes are TRBV5-1 and TRBJ2-7, with 7 nucleotides matching TRBD2. Germline CDR1 SGHRS, CDR2 YFSETQ. The CDR3 spans 14 residues. The junction had 5 bases not matched to a gene; V was cut back by 2 bases and J by 3 bases. This chain's CDR3 is CASSFSAGVYEQYF. The CDR3 coding sequence is TGCGCCAGCAGCTTTTCCGCGGGAGTCTACGAGCAGTACTTC.

The chain is built from TRBV29-1 and TRBJ2-5, with D possibly TRBD1 on 5 matching bases. The tail of the sequence fits TRBJ2-7 better, so the J call may be wrong. Germline V lookup: CDR1 SQVTM, CDR2 ANQGSEA. This CDR3 region has 11 residues. CDR3 nucleotides: TGCAGCGTTCAGGGAAACTACGAGCAGTACTTC. Translation: CSVQGNYEQYF.

In DNA, the CDR3 is TGTGCCAGCTCACCGGGACTAGAAGAGACCCAGTACTTC. Its protein is CASSPGLEETQYF. The chain has TRBV18 and TRBJ2-5; 8 bases fit TRBD2. The CDR3 covers 13 residues. Germline V gives CDR1 KGHSH, CDR2 LQKENI. Unmatched junction bases numbered 0, after V lost 3 bases and J lost 3 bases.

The rearrangement joins TRBV7-3 to TRBJ2-7, with D unresolved. In germline, CDR1 is SGHTA, CDR2 FQGTGA. The CDR3 covers 15 residues. The V gene lost 2 bases and the J gene lost 0 bases, with 11 bases spanning the gap. CDR3 DNA: TGTGCCAGCAGCTTAGGGCAGGCCAGCTCCTACGAGCAGTACTTC. It codes for CASSLGQASSYEQYF.

The rearrangement links TRBV28 to TRBJ1-5; 8 bases map to TRBD1. Per the germline V gene, CDR1 is MDHEN and CDR2 is SYDVKM. The junction had 11 bases not matched to a gene; V was cut back by 6 bases and J by 7 bases. The CDR3 covers 15 residues. In DNA, the CDR3 is TGTGCCAGCAGCTTGTCACGGACAGGGATGCAGCCCCAGCATTTT. Translation: CASSLSRTGMQPQHF.

The CDR3 DNA is TGTGCCAGCAGTTCCCACCGGGACGGACTAAATCAGCCCCAGCATTTT. Encoded protein: CASSSHRDGLNQPQHF. The V and J genes are TRBV6-6 and TRBJ1-5; D is perhaps TRBD1 (5 bases). V lost 4 bases to trimming and J lost 4 bases, with 17 bases between them. Germline CDR1 and CDR2: MNHNY and SVGAGI (reference sequence). This CDR3 contains 16 residues.

In this sample, this clone turned up a few times. The chain recombines TRBV9 with TRBJ1-2; 7 positions agree with TRBD1. Looked up from germline, CDR1 is SGDLS and CDR2 is YYNGEE. The CDR3 covers 14 residues. With V trimmed by 3 bases and J by 7 bases, 9 bases remained unmatched. The CDR3 is CASSADREGTGYTF. As DNA, the CDR3 is TGTGCCAGCAGCGCCGACAGGGAAGGGACTGGCTACACCTTC.